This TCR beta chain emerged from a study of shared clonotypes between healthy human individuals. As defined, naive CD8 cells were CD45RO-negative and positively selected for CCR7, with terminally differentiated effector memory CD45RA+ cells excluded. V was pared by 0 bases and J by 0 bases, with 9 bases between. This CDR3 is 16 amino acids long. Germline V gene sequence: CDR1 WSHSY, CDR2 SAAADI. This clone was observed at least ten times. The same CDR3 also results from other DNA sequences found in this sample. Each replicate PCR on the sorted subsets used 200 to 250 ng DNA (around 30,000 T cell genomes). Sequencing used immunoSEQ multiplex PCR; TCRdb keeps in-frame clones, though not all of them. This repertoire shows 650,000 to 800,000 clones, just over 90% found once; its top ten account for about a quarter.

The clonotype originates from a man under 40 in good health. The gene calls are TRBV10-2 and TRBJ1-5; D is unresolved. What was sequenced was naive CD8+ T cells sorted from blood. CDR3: CASSESPGNSNQPQHF. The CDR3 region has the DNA TGCGCCAGCAGTGAGTCGCCCGGGAATAGCAATCAGCCCCAGCATTTT.